This T cell receptor beta chain was obtained from a study of OX40 agonist ivuxolimab in advanced cancers. Broadly, across the study: Ivuxolimab, which targeted the costimulatory receptor OX40 (CD134), was an agonistic, fully human IgG2 monoclonal antibody. Intravenous ivuxolimab was administered to patients every 2 weeks at six dose levels: 0.01, 0.1, 0.3, 1.5, 3 and 10 mg/kg. Of the roughly 51 patients in dose escalation, about 20 had hepatocellular carcinoma, around 15 had melanoma, 9 had renal cell carcinoma and 9 had head and neck cancer. In the dose-escalation cohort, more than 75% of patients were male, and the mean age was approximately 60 years, with a range of about 23 to 80. Prior anti-PD-1, anti-PD-L1 or anti-CTLA-4 therapy was permitted, and about two fifths of dose-escalation patients had received checkpoint inhibitors. Partial responses occurred in three dose-escalation patients: two with cutaneous melanoma and one with hepatocellular carcinoma. The purpose of peripheral TCRbeta sequencing was to test whether ivuxolimab changed TCR sequence diversity and led to clonal T-cell expansion. The monotherapy dose-escalation portion (N of about 50 patients) of the phase I ivuxolimab trial is reported in the paper. Summary of the overall study and its limitations: Low levels of normalized T-cell clonal expansion were also shown by some nonresponding patients. The antigen specificity of the clonally expanded peripheral T cells was not determined. In partial responders in the 0.1-3.0 mg/kg groups, normalized peripheral clonal expansion was found to be among the lowest, especially among CD8+ T cells. At doses from 0.1 to 3.0 mg/kg, clonal expansion was seen in both CD4+ and CD8+ blood T cells between baseline and week 6. On average, CD8+ T cells showed more expanded clones than CD4+ T cells after ivuxolimab.

CDR1 and CDR2 are read off the germline V gene as SGHRS and YFSETQ. Spanning cysteine to phenylalanine, the CDR3 consists of 14 amino acids. Just the 42-base CDR3 DNA is kept, in frame starting at base 1. Cut back by 4 bases and 3 bases, the V and J ends lie 11 bases apart. To note about this clone: No cognate antigen has been identified for it. No qualities accompany the bases; no much larger clone lies one base away.

Patients with autoimmune disease history or receiving systemic immunosuppression were excluded from the trial. Peripheral blood for TCR sequencing was collected from all dose cohorts at baseline, on cycle 4 day 1, and on cycle 7 day 1. Samples were obtained from an open-label, multicenter, first-in-human phase I dose-escalation trial of ivuxolimab. Adults with locally advanced or metastatic head and neck squamous cell, hepatocellular, melanoma or renal cell carcinoma were enrolled in the trial. CD4+ and CD8+ T cells were sorted separately from peripheral blood before TCR sequencing. To sequence the TCRbeta CDR3 region, genomic DNA was isolated from the sorted cells. The immunoSEQ Assay was used for sequencing of TCRbeta CDR3 regions. In TCRdb, the immuneACCESS table is reduced to in-frame sequences with V and J assigned. These tables do not hold every clone; where another copy was compared, an unresolved V gene accounts for under half, and the others remain unexplained. The sample table shows about 54,000 clones, and more than 85% are seen once. The ten largest clones add up to around 1.4% of the sample.

Here the chain combines TRBV5-1 and TRBJ1-5; the D gene is unclear. This TCR was recovered from an adult with an advanced solid tumor such as melanoma, head and neck, liver or kidney cancer. The specimen comprised CD4+ or CD8+ T cells sorted from blood, sampled in a trial of the OX40 agonist ivuxolimab. The DNA reads as follows: TGCGCCAGCAGCCCGGACGGAGTCAATCAGCCCCAGCATTTT. This yields the protein CASSPDGVNQPQHF.